Listed below are T cell receptor beta chains from one sample, sequenced in a study of neurological immune-mediated disorders. Via MiXCR, TCRdb re-called the 5' RACE reads, giving one row per CDR3 protein. The sample lists 40,000 to 45,000 distinct CDR3 sequences; approximately 12% were seen once. Sequenced: PBMCs. These TCRs come from a female donor in good health. The CDR3 runs from the conserved cysteine through the conserved F or W. D genes are given only for firm matches. Clone size is not always given. Where it is, it says once, few, many or a class for expanded clones.

many,.,TRBV3-1,TRBJ2-7,CASSQRNEQYF,TGTGCCAGCAGCCAACGGAACGAGCAGTACTTC
many,.,TRBV7-2,TRBJ2-7,CASSLATDFSYEQYF,TGTGCCAGCAGCTTAGCTACCGACTTTTCCTACGAGCAGTACTTC
many,TRBD1,TRBV20-1,TRBJ2-2,CSAQGASGNTGELFF,TGCAGTGCACAGGGGGCTTCTGGTAACACCGGGGAGCTGTTTTTT
many,.,TRBV2,TRBJ2-4,CASNAGRDRAKNIQYF,TGTGCCAGCAATGCCGGTAGGGATAGGGCCAAAAACATTCAGTACTTC
many,.,TRBV20-1,TRBJ2-7,CSAREGWQGVKGNAYEQYF,TGCAGTGCTAGGGAGGGTTGGCAGGGGGTAAAGGGGAATGCCTACGAGCAGTACTTC
.,.,TRBV20-1,TRBJ1-1,CIDSDSEAFF,TGCATTGATAGTGACAGCGAAGCTTTCTTT
many,TRBD2,TRBV3-1,TRBJ2-3,CASSQWGLAGKDTQYF,TGTGCCAGCAGCCAATGGGGACTAGCGGGGAAAGATACGCAGTATTTT
many,.,TRBV27,TRBJ2-1,CASTPIGPGYNEQFF,TGTGCCAGCACGCCCATTGGACCGGGCTACAATGAGCAGTTCTTC
once,.,TRBV5-1,TRBJ2-3,CAISLQDTQYF,TGCGCTATCAGCTTACAAGATACGCAGTATTTT
many,.,TRBV20-1,TRBJ1-1,CSAPPGPSNTEAFF,TGCAGTGCTCCACCGGGGCCTTCAAACACTGAAGCTTTCTTT
many,TRBD1,TRBV5-1,TRBJ2-3,CASSWDSSGADTQYF,TGCGCCAGCAGCTGGGACAGCTCCGGGGCAGATACGCAGTATTTT
many,.,TRBV16,TRBJ1-3,CASSQSAENTIYF,TGTGCCAGCAGCCAAAGCGCGGAAAACACCATATATTTT
many,TRBD2,TRBV4-1,TRBJ2-1,CASSQGAGLAGEQFF,TGCGCCAGCAGCCAAGGGGCAGGACTAGCGGGAGAGCAGTTCTTC
many,.,TRBV6-6,TRBJ2-7,CASSYQQGAYEQYF,TGTGCCAGCAGTTACCAACAGGGAGCCTACGAGCAGTACTTC
.,.,TRBV27,TRBJ2-1,CASSLSLADEQFF,TGTGCCAGCAGTTTAAGCCTCGCCGATGAGCAGTTCTTC
many,.,TRBV3-1,TRBJ1-1,CASSQDDRRTEAFF,TGTGCCAGCAGCCAAGATGACAGGCGCACTGAAGCTTTCTTT
many,.,TRBV2,TRBJ2-3,CASNLQGGTQYF,TGTGCCAGCAATCTACAGGGTGGTACGCAGTATTTT
many,.,TRBV5-1,TRBJ2-1,CASSPGGRLYNEQFF,TGCGCCAGCAGCCCCGGCGGCCGGTTATACAATGAGCAGTTCTTC
many,.,TRBV9,TRBJ2-7,CASSKYPTHPEQYF,TGTGCCAGCAGCAAATACCCGACTCACCCCGAGCAGTACTTC
.,TRBD1,TRBV20-1,TRBJ2-2,CSAARTGNTGELFF,TGCAGTGCTGCGAGGACAGGGAACACCGGGGAGCTGTTTTTT
.,TRBD2,TRBV7-6,TRBJ2-1,CASSLVSGILAGEQFF,TGTGCCAGCAGCTTAGTCTCTGGGATACTAGCGGGGGAGCAGTTCTTC
many,.,TRBV5-1,TRBJ1-2,CASSFNTNNYGYTF,TGCGCCAGCAGCTTCAACACGAATAACTATGGCTACACCTTC
many,TRBD2,TRBV18,TRBJ2-1,CASSPPILAAPYNEQFF,TGTGCCAGCTCACCACCCATACTAGCGGCTCCATACAATGAGCAGTTCTTC
medium-sized,.,TRBV7-9,TRBJ2-3,CASSLRLGEADTQYF,TGTGCCAGCAGCTTAAGACTAGGAGAAGCAGATACGCAGTATTTT
many,.,TRBV5-6,TRBJ2-5,CASSLVFGYTQETQYF,TGTGCCAGCAGCTTGGTTTTTGGCTATACGCAAGAGACCCAGTACTTC
many,.,TRBV4-1,TRBJ1-1,CASSQEVVGAEAFF,TGCGCCAGCAGCCAAGAGGTCGTTGGGGCTGAAGCTTTCTTT
many,.,TRBV7-9,TRBJ2-5,CASSLTGALLETQYF,TGTGCCAGCAGCTTGACGGGTGCACTTCTGGAGACCCAGTACTTC
many,.,TRBV11-2,TRBJ1-2,CASSSDRSGYTF,TGTGCCAGCAGCTCCGACAGGAGCGGCTACACCTTC
many,TRBD2,TRBV5-1,TRBJ2-7,CASSLPPLAERPYEQYF,TGCGCCAGCAGCTTGCCCCCGCTAGCGGAGCGGCCCTACGAGCAGTACTTC
.,.,TRBV19,TRBJ1-1,CATKAGGAFF,TGTGCCACCAAAGCGGGGGGAGCTTTCTTT
many,TRBD1,TRBV5-1,TRBJ2-5,CASSAPGQGGETQYF,TGCGCCAGCAGCGCCCCGGGACAGGGAGGAGAGACCCAGTACTTC
many,.,TRBV5-1,TRBJ1-4,CASSRTGSTNEKLFF,TGCGCCAGCAGCAGAACAGGGTCGACTAATGAAAAACTGTTTTTT
medium-sized,.,TRBV5-1,TRBJ2-1,CASSLSPLGGYEQFF,TGCGCCAGCAGCTTGTCCCCCCTTGGGGGGTATGAGCAGTTCTTC
many,.,TRBV7-9,TRBJ2-5,CASAMSGDVRETQYF,TGTGCCAGCGCGATGTCCGGGGATGTACGAGAGACCCAGTACTTC
many,.,TRBV5-1,TRBJ1-1,CASSRDGDRGTEAFF,TGCGCCAGCAGCCGTGACGGGGATCGAGGAACTGAAGCTTTCTTT
many,TRBD2,TRBV28,TRBJ2-2,CASSGLAGLAGELFF,TGTGCCAGCAGCGGACTAGCGGGATTAGCCGGGGAGCTGTTTTTT
many,TRBD1,TRBV5-6,TRBJ2-7,CASSPHLDWDRLNEQYF,TGTGCCAGCAGCCCGCATTTGGACTGGGACAGGCTTAACGAGCAGTACTTC
many,TRBD2,TRBV2,TRBJ2-1,CASSPLGLAGANEQFF,TGTGCCAGCAGCCCCCTGGGACTAGCGGGCGCCAATGAGCAGTTCTTC
many,.,TRBV29-1,TRBJ2-5,CSVEVSETQYF,TGCAGCGTTGAAGTTTCGGAGACCCAGTACTTC
.,.,TRBV5-6,TRBJ2-3,CASSLRGRGRSDTQYF,TGCGCCAGCAGCCTGAGAGGGCGGGGACGCTCAGATACGCAGTATTTT
few,TRBD1,TRBV9,TRBJ2-7,CASSGSDRVTDEQYF,TGTGCCAGCAGCGGATCAGACAGGGTTACGGACGAGCAGTACTTC
many,.,TRBV19,TRBJ2-1,CASSDTTLGEQFF,TGTGCCAGTAGTGATACCACCCTGGGAGAGCAGTTCTTC
many,TRBD2,TRBV20-1,TRBJ2-1,CSARGTSGGLSYNEQFF,TGCAGTGCTAGGGGGACTAGCGGGGGGCTCTCCTACAATGAGCAGTTCTTC
many,.,TRBV7-9,TRBJ1-1,CASSPKDTEAFF,TGTGCCAGCAGCCCCAAAGACACTGAAGCTTTCTTT
few,TRBD1,TRBV20-1,TRBJ1-2,CSARGTADLDTF,TGCAGTGCTCGGGGGACAGCCGATCTTGACACCTTC
many,TRBD1,TRBV7-8,TRBJ2-5,CASSLRDRGGETQYF,TGTGCCAGCAGCTTACGGGACAGGGGGGGAGAGACCCAGTACTTC
many,.,TRBV5-1,TRBJ1-5,CASSPGGGQFSNQPQHF,TGCGCCAGCAGCCCGGGGGGGGGGCAGTTTAGCAATCAGCCCCAGCATTTT
many,.,TRBV12-3/TRBV12-4,TRBJ2-1,CASTPLDEQFF,TGTGCCAGCACTCCCCTAGATGAGCAGTTCTTC
many,.,TRBV21-1,TRBJ2-5,CASSKSGGWEYQETQYF,TGTGCCAGCAGCAAATCTGGGGGATGGGAGTACCAAGAGACCCAGTACTTC
many,.,TRBV2,TRBJ1-6,CASTAEGDSPLHF,TGTGCCAGCACCGCGGAGGGAGATTCACCCCTCCACTTT
many,TRBD1,TRBV27,TRBJ1-4,CASSLDRGYEKLFF,TGTGCCAGCAGTCTTGACAGGGGTTATGAAAAACTGTTTTTT
many,.,TRBV12-3/TRBV12-4,TRBJ2-7,CASSFTGRASYEQYF,TGTGCCAGCAGTTTCACAGGACGGGCTTCCTACGAGCAGTACTTC
many,TRBD2,TRBV3-1,TRBJ2-1,CASSQEPAGAYNEQFF,TGTGCCAGCAGCCAAGAGCCAGCGGGAGCCTACAATGAGCAGTTCTTC
many,TRBD2,TRBV20-1,TRBJ2-3,CSARGGRATDTQYF,TGCAGTGCTAGAGGCGGGAGGGCCACAGATACGCAGTATTTT
many,.,TRBV20-1,TRBJ1-1,CSAREAEAFF,TGCAGTGCTAGGGAGGCTGAAGCTTTCTTT
many,TRBD2,TRBV12-3/TRBV12-4,TRBJ2-1,CASSSSGGNSYNEQFF,TGTGCCAGCAGCAGTAGCGGGGGTAACTCCTACAATGAGCAGTTCTTC
many,.,TRBV18,TRBJ1-4,CASSQAQNEKLFF,TGTGCCAGCTCACAGGCACAAAATGAAAAACTGTTTTTT
many,.,TRBV5-1,TRBJ1-1,CASSLTIRGTEAFF,TGCGCCAGCAGCTTGACAATTCGGGGCACTGAAGCTTTCTTT